Listed below are T cell receptor beta chains from one sample, sequenced in a study of blood T cell repertoires in COVID-19. Generated by immunoSEQ multiplex PCR, the TCRdb table keeps only in-frame clones and is missing some. Among some 170,000 clones listed, around 73% were seen once. Sequencing was performed on PBMCs or T cells enriched from blood (not recorded which). The receptors derive from a woman aged 50 to 60 who had recovered from COVID-19. Each CDR3 is given with its conserved first and last residue. Each record gives: clone size, J gene, D gene, V gene, CDR3 DNA, CDR3 protein. D genes are given only for firm matches. Some rows have no size entry. The others give once, few or many, or a class for an expanded clone.

clone size: .; J gene: TRBJ2-5; D gene: .; V gene: TRBV7-2; CDR3 DNA: TGTGTCAGCAGCTATAGAACTCAAGAGACCCAGTACTTC; CDR3 protein: CVSSYRTQETQYF
clone size: .; J gene: TRBJ2-1; D gene: TRBD2; V gene: TRBV5-1; CDR3 DNA: TGCGCCAGCAGCTTGGTAGCGGGAGGTGACAATGAGCAGTTCTTC; CDR3 protein: CASSLVAGGDNEQFF
clone size: few; J gene: TRBJ1-5; D gene: .; V gene: TRBV19; CDR3 DNA: TGTGCCAGTAGGCTGGGGCTCAATCAGCCCCAGCATTTT; CDR3 protein: CASRLGLNQPQHF
clone size: once; J gene: TRBJ2-3; D gene: .; V gene: TRBV19; CDR3 DNA: TGTGCCAGTAGTCCCGGCGGGACAGATACGCAGTATTTT; CDR3 protein: CASSPGGTDTQYF
clone size: .; J gene: TRBJ2-7; D gene: TRBD1; V gene: TRBV7-9; CDR3 DNA: TGTGCCAGCAGCCCACAGGGGGCGAGGGAGCAGTACTTC; CDR3 protein: CASSPQGAREQYF
clone size: .; J gene: TRBJ2-7; D gene: TRBD1; V gene: TRBV13; CDR3 DNA: TGTGCCAGCAGCTCTACGACCCAAGGGGGCGACGAGCAGTACTTC; CDR3 protein: CASSSTTQGGDEQYF
clone size: .; J gene: TRBJ1-1; D gene: .; V gene: TRBV5-1; CDR3 DNA: TGCGCCAGCAGCTTGGATAGTCGGACTGAAGCTTTCTTT; CDR3 protein: CASSLDSRTEAFF
clone size: .; J gene: TRBJ1-1; D gene: .; V gene: TRBV28; CDR3 DNA: TGTGCCAGCAACGACAGATACACTGAAGCTTTCTTT; CDR3 protein: CASNDRYTEAFF
clone size: .; J gene: TRBJ2-3; D gene: TRBD2; V gene: TRBV7-6; CDR3 DNA: TGTGCCAGCAGCACCCGGGGGACTAGCGGCACAGATACGCAGTATTTT; CDR3 protein: CASSTRGTSGTDTQYF
clone size: .; J gene: TRBJ1-1; D gene: .; V gene: TRBV12-3/TRBV12-4; CDR3 DNA: TGTGCCAGCAGTTTCCAGGGCCGCACTGAAGCTTTCTTT; CDR3 protein: CASSFQGRTEAFF